This T cell receptor (beta chain) was sequenced in a study of human T cells and chemical hapten exposure. The table lists this clonotype with a few counts. Time point of the sample: patch test 1, 2 weeks after DPC sensitization. As to treatment: therapeutic diphenylcyclopropenone sensitization with weekly scalp DPC. TCRdb used MiXCR to reprocess the RACE reads, holding one entry per CDR3 protein. The table has some 110,000 distinct CDR3 sequences, around 10% seen once. Germline assignment: CDR1 MNHEY and CDR2 SVGEGT. The ends were cut back, 4 bases at V and 5 bases at J, with 17 bases in the middle. The CDR3 runs to 16 residues.

The rearrangement uses TRBV6-2 or TRBV6-3 and TRBJ2-2, with no clear D. The sequence came from a woman between 50 and 59 years old with alopecia areata. Some clones in this sample may be carry-over from other donors' samples. This specimen was whole blood, taken in connection with sensitization to the hapten diphenylcyclopropenone (DPC). The CDR3 loop is CASSSWNPQLTGELFF. DNA of the CDR3: TGTGCCAGCAGTTCATGGAACCCCCAGTTAACCGGGGAGCTGTTTTTT.